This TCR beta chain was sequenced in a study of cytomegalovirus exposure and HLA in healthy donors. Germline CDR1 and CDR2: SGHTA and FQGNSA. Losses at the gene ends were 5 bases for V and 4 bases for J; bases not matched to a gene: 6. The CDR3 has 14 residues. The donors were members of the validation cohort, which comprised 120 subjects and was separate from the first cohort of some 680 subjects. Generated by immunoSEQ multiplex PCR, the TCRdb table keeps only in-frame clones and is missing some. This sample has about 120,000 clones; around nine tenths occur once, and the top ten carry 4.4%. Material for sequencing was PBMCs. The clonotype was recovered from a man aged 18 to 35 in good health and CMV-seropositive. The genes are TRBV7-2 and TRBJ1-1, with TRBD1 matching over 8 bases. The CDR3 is CASSTGQGSTEAFF. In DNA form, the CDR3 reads TGTGCCAGCAGCACCGGACAGGGATCCACTGAAGCTTTCTTT. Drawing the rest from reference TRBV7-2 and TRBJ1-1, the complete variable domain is GAGVSQSPSNKVTEKGKDVELRCDPISGHTALYWYRQSLGQGLEFLIYFQGNSAPDKSGLPSDRFSAERTGGSVSTLTIQRTQQEDSAVYLCASSTGQGSTEAFFGQGTRLTVV.